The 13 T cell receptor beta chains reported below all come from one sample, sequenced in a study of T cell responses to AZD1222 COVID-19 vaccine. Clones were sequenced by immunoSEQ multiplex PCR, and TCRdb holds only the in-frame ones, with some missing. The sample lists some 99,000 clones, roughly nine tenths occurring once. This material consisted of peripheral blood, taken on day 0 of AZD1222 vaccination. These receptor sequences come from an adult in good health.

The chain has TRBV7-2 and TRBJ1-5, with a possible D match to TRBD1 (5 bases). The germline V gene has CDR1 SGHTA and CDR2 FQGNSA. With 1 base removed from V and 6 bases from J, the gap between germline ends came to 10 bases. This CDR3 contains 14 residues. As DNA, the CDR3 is TGTGCCAGCAGCTTAGGGACAACCCTTCAGCCCCAGCATTTT. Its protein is CASSLGTTLQPQHF. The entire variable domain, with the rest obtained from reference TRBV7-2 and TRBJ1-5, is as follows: GAGVSQSPSNKVTEKGKDVELRCDPISGHTALYWYRQSLGQGLEFLIYFQGNSAPDKSGLPSDRFSAERTGGSVSTLTIQRTQQEDSAVYLCASSLGTTLQPQHFGDGTRLSIL.

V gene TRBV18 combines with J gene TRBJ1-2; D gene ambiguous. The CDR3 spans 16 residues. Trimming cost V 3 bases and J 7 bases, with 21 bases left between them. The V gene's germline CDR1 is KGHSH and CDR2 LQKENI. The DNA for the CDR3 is TGTGCCAGCTCACCCGAAAGTGACGCGGCGGCGGGTGGCTACACCTTC. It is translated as CASSPESDAAAGGYTF. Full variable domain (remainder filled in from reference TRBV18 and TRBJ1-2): NAGVMQNPRHLVRRRGQEARLRCSPMKGHSHVYWYRQLPEEGLKFMVYLQKENIIDESGMPKERFSAEFPKEGPSILRIQQVVRGDSAAYFCASSPESDAAAGGYTFGSGTRLTVV.

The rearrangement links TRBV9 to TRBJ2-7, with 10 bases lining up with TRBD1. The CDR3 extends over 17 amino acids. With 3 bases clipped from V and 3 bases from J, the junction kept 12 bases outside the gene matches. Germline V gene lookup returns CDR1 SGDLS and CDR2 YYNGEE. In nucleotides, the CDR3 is TGTGCCAGCAGCGCCTCGCCGCGGGGACAGGGGATCTACGAGCAGTACTTC. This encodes CASSASPRGQGIYEQYF.

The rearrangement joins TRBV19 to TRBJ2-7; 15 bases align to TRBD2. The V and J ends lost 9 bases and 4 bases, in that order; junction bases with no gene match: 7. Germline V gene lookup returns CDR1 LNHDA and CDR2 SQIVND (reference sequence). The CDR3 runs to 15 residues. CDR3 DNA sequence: TGTGCCAGCAGACGGACTAGCGGGAGGGGGTACGAGCAGTACTTC. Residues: CASRRTSGRGYEQYF.

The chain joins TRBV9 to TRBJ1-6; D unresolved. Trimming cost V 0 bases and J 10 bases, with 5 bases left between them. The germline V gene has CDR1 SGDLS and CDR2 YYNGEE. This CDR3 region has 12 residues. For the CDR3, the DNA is TGTGCCAGCAGCGTAGGGGGATCACCCCTCCACTTT. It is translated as CASSVGGSPLHF.

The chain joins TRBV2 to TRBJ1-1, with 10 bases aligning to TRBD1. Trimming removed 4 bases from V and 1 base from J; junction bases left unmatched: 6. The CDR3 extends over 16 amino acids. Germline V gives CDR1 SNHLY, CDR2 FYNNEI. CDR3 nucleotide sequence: TGTGCCAGCAGTGTTCGACAGGGGGCGCGGAACACTGAAGCTTTCTTT. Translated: CASSVRQGARNTEAFF. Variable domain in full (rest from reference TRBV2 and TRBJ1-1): EPEVTQTPSHQVTQMGQEVILRCVPISNHLYFYWYRQILGQKVEFLVSFYNNEISEKSEIFDDQFSVERPDGSNFTLKIRSTKLEDSAMYFCASSVRQGARNTEAFFGQGTRLTVV.

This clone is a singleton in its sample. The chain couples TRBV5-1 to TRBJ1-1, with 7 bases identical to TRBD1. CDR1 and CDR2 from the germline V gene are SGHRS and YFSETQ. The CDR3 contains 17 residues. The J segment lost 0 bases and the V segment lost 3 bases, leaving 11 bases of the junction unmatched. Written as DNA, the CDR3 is TGCGCCAGCAGCTCACAGGGGTCCGCGAAGATGAACACTGAAGCTTTCTTT. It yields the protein CASSSQGSAKMNTEAFF. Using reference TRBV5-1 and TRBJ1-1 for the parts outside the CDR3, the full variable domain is KAGVTQTPRYLIKTRGQQVTLSCSPISGHRSVSWYQQTPGQGLQFLFEYFSETQRNKGNFPGRFSGRQFSNSRSEMNVSTLELGDSALYLCASSSQGSAKMNTEAFFGQGTRLTVV.

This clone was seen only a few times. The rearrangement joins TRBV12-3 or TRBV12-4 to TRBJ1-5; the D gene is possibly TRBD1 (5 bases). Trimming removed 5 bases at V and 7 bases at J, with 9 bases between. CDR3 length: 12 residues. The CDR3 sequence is CASSTGVQPQHF. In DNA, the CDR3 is TGTGCCAGCAGTACAGGCGTCCAGCCCCAGCATTTT.

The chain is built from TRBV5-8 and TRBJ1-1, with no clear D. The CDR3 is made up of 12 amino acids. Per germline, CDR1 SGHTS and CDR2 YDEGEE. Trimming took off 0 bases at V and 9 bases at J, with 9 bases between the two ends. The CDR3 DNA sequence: TGTGCCAGCAGCTTGGGGCGAGGGAAAGCTTTCTTT. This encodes CASSLGRGKAFF.

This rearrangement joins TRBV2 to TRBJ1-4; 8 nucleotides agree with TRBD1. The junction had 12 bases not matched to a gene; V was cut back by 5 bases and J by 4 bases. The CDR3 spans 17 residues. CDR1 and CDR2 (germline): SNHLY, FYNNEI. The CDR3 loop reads CASSFRTGRTINEKLFF. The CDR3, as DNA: TGTGCCAGCAGTTTTAGGACAGGGCGGACAATTAATGAAAAACTGTTTTTT.

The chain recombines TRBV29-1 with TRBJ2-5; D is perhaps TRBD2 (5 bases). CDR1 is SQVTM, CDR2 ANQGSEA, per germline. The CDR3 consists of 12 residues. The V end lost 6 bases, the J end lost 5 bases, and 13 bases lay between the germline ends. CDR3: CSVLTGMETQYF. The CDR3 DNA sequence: TGCAGCGTCCTCACGGGGATGGAGACCCAGTACTTC.

This CDR3 is CASSSRTVTYEQYF. CDR3 DNA sequence: TGTGCCAGCAGCTCCAGGACGGTCACCTACGAGCAGTACTTC. This chain links TRBV5-6 with TRBJ2-7, with unresolved D. Deletions cut 3 bases from V and 2 bases from J, with 12 bases between. The germline gives CDR1 SGHDT, CDR2 YYEEEE. The CDR3 has 14 residues. Based on the CDR3 plus reference TRBV5-6 and TRBJ2-7, the full variable domain is DAGVTQSPTHLIKTRGQQVTLRCSPKSGHDTVSWYQQALGQGPQFIFQYYEEEERQRGNFPDRFSGHQFPNYSSELNVNALLLGDSALYLCASSSRTVTYEQYFGPGTRLTVT.

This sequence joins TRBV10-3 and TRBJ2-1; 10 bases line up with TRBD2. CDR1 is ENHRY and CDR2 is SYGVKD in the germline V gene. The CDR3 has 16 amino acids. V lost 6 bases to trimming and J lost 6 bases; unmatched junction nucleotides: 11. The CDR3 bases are TGTGCCATCAGCAAGACACCTAGCGGGAGTCGCAATGAGCAGTTCTTC. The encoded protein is CAISKTPSGSRNEQFF.